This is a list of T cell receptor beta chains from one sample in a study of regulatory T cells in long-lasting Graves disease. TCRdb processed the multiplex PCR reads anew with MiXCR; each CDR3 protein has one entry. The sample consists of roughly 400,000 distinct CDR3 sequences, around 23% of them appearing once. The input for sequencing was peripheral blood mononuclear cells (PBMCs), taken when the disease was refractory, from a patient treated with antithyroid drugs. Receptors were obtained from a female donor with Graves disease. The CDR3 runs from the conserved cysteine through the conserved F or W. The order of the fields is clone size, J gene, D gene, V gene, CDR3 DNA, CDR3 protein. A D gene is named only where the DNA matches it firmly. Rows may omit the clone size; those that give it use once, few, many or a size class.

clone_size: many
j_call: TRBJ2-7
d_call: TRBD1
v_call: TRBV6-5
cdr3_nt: TGTGCCAGCAGTTTTTCCGGGACAGAAAGCTCCTACGAGCAGTACTTC
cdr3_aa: CASSFSGTESSYEQYF

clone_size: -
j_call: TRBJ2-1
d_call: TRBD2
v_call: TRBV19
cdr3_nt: TGTGCCAGTAATTTCCGCGGGACTAGCGGGAGAAACAATGAGCAGTTCTTC
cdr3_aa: CASNFRGTSGRNNEQFF

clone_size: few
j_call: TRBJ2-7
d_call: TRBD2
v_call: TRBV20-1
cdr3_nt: TGCAGTGCTAGTCTCCGAGCGGGACCCTACGAGCAGTACTTC
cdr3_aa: CSASLRAGPYEQYF

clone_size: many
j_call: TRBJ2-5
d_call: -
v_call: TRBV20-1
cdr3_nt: TGCAGTGCTAGAGAAAGTCGGGAGACCCAGTACTTC
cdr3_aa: CSARESRETQYF

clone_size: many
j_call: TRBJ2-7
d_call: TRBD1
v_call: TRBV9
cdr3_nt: TGTGCCAGCAGCGAGGGGGCGACCGGGACGTTAGGGTACGAGCAGTACTTC
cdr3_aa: CASSEGATGTLGYEQYF

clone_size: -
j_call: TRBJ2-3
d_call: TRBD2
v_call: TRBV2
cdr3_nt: TGTGCCAGCAGCGCCACTAGCGGGGCCGTTCACACAGATACGCAGTATTTT
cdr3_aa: CASSATSGAVHTDTQYF

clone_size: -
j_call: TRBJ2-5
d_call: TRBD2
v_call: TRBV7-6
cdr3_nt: TGTGCCAGCAGCTTATGGGAGGGCCGGGAGACCCAGTACTTC
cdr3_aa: CASSLWEGRETQYF

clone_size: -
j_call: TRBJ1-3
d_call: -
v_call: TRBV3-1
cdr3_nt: TGTGCCAGCAGCCCCTCATACGGAAACACCATATATTTT
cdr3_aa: CASSPSYGNTIYF

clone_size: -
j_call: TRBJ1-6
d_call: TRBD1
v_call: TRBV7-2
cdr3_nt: TGTGCCAGCAGCCCCTATTCCCGACAGGGGCGACCACCCCTCCACTTT
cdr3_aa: CASSPYSRQGRPPLHF

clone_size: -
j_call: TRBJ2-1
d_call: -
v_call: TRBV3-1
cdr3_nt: TGTGCCAGCAGCCAGTTAGATGAGCAGTTCTTC
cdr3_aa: CASSQLDEQFF

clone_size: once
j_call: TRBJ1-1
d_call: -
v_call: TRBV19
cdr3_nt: TGTGCCAGTAGTTACCAGGGAGGTACTGAAGCTTTCTTT
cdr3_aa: CASSYQGGTEAFF

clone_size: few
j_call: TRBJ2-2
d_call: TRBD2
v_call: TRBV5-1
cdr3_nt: TGCGCCAGCAGCTTCTCAGCGGGAGTGTTCGGGGAGCTGTTTTTT
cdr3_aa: CASSFSAGVFGELFF

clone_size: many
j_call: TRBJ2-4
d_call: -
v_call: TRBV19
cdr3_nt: TGTGCCAGTACCGACCCCCCAGGCGGCAAAAACATTCAGTACTTC
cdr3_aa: CASTDPPGGKNIQYF

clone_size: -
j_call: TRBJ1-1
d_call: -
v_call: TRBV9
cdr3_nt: TGTGCCAGCGGAACAACAACCTTGAACACTGAAGCTTTCTTT
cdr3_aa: CASGTTTLNTEAFF

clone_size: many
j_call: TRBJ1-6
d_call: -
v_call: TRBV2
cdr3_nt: TGTGCCAGCAGTGAAGAACAGGGTAGATCACCCCTCCACTTT
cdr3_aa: CASSEEQGRSPLHF

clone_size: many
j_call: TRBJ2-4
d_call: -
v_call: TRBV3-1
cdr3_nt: TGTGCCAGCAGCCAAGATGTGGGAAACATTCAGTACTTC
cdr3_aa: CASSQDVGNIQYF

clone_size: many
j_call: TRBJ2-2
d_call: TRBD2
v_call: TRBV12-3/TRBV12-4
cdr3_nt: TGTGCCAGCGCGGGACTAGCGAACACCGGGGAGCTGTTTTTT
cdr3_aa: CASAGLANTGELFF

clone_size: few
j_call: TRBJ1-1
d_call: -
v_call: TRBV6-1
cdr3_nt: TGTGCCAGCACGTTAGGACAATCTCAGACTGAAGCTTTCTTT
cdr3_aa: CASTLGQSQTEAFF

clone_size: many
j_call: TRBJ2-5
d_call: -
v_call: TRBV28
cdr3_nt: TGTGCCAGCACCCCGGACAGCAACCAAGAGACCCAGTACTTC
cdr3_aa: CASTPDSNQETQYF

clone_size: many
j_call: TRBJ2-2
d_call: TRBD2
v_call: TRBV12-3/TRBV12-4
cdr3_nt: TGTGCCAGCAGTTCCGTTGGACTAGCGGGAGAGGAAAACACCGGGGAGCTGTTTTTT
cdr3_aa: CASSSVGLAGEENTGELFF